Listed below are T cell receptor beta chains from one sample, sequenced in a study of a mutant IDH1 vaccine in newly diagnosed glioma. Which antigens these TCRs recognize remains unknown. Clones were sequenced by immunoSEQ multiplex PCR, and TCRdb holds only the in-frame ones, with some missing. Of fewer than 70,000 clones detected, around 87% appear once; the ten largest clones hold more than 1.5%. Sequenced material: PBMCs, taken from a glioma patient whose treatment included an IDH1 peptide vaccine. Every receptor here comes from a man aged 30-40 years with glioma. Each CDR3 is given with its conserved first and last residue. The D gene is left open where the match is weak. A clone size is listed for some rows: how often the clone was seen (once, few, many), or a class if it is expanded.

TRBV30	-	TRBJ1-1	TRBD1	TGTGCCTGGAGTCCCTCCAAGGGGGCCGAGACTGAAGCTTTCTTT	CAWSPSKGAETEAFF
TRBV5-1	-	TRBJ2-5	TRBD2	TGCGCCAGCAGCTTTTCTCGGGAGGTAGTCGAGACCCAGTACTTC	CASSFSREVVETQYF
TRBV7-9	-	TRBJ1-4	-	TGTGCCAGCAGCCTCCCAACGGCGGAAGACAATGAAAAACTGTTTTTT	CASSLPTAEDNEKLFF
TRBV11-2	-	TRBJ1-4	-	TGTGCCAGCAGCTTAGGAGGGGTGGGTAATGAAAAACTGTTTTTT	CASSLGGVGNEKLFF
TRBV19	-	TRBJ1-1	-	TGTGCCAGTAGTATGGGCAGCATGAACACTGAAGCTTTCTTT	CASSMGSMNTEAFF
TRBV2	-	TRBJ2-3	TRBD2	TGTGCCAGCAGTGGTCTGAGGGGGGTAGCGGGAGGTGGTGAGACCCTAAGCACAGATACGCAGTATTTT	CASSGLRGVAGGGETLSTDTQYF
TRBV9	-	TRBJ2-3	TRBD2	TGTGCCAGCAGCGTAGAGAGCGGGGGCGCCCACGGAGCAGATACGCAGTATTTT	CASSVESGGAHGADTQYF
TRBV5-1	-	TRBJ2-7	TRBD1	TGCGCCAGCAGCATATCCCGGGACAGCTCCTCCTACGAGCAGTACTTC	CASSISRDSSSYEQYF
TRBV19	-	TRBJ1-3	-	TGTGCCAGTAAGTCCGACTCTGGAAACACCATATATTTT	CASKSDSGNTIYF
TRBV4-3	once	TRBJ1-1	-	TGCGCCAGCAGCCAGGGAACGGGACGAGGGGCTTTCTTT	CASSQGTGRGAFF
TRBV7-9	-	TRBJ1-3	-	TGTGCCAGCAGCTTAGGAGGCAGCTCTGGAAACACCATATATTTT	CASSLGGSSGNTIYF
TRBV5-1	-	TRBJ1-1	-	TGCGCCAGCAGTGCGGGGGGTAGGACTGAAGCTTTCTTT	CASSAGGRTEAFF
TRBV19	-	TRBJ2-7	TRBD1	TGTGCCAGTAGTCCGGGACAGGGAGCCTACGAGCAGTACTTC	CASSPGQGAYEQYF
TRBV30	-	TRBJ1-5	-	TGTGCCTGGGCTGCTGTGGGGGAGAATCAGCCCCAGCATTTT	CAWAAVGENQPQHF
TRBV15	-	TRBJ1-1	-	TGTGCCACCAGCAGAGAGATGACGGAGAACACTGAAGCTTTCTTT	CATSREMTENTEAFF
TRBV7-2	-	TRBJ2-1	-	TGTGCCAGCACCCTAGGACCCAACAATGAGCAGTTCTTC	CASTLGPNNEQFF
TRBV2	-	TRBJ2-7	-	TGTGCCAGCAGAATTGGGGGTTACGAGCAGTACTTC	CASRIGGYEQYF
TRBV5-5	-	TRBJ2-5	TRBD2	TGTGCCAGCAGCCTAAGGACTAGCGGGAGCCAAGAGACCCAGTACTTC	CASSLRTSGSQETQYF
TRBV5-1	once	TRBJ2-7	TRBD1	TGCGCCAGCAGCTTGGACCTTCACGGACAGGGGAAGCAGTACTTC	CASSLDLHGQGKQYF
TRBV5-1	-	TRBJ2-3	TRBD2	TGCGCCAGCAGCTTGGTGGGACTAGTGGGAGAAGATACGCAGTATTTT	CASSLVGLVGEDTQYF
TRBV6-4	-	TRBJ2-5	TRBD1	TGTGCCAGCAGCCCGGACAGGGGGGAGACCCAGTACTTC	CASSPDRGETQYF
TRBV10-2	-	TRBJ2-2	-	TGCGCCAGCAGTGACAGGGCTGTAAGGAACACCGGGGAGCTGTTTTTT	CASSDRAVRNTGELFF
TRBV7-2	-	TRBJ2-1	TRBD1	TGTGCCAGCAGCCTCGGGACAGGGTGGGATGAGCAGTTCTTC	CASSLGTGWDEQFF
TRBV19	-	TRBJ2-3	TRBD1	TGTGCCAGCAGGGGGCATGGCACAGATACGCAGTATTTT	CASRGHGTDTQYF
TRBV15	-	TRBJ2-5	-	TGTGCCACCAGCAGAGATCAGGGGCCACAAGAGACCCAGTACTTC	CATSRDQGPQETQYF
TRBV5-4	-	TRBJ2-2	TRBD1	TGTGCCAGCTGGAGACAGGGCCACAACACCGGGGAGCTGTTTTTT	CASWRQGHNTGELFF
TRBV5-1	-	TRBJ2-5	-	TGCGCCAGCAGCTTGGCTGGGGGAAAGACCCAGTACTTC	CASSLAGGKTQYF
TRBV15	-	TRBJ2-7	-	TGTGCCACCAGCAGTCAAAGGGGCGGGGATAGATACGAGCAGTACTTC	CATSSQRGGDRYEQYF
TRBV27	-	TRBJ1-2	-	TGTGCCAGCTCCCAGGTTCGGTCCCCTAACTATGGCTACACCTTC	CASSQVRSPNYGYTF
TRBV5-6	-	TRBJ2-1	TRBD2	TGTGCCAGCAGCGGGGAGCGGGGAAATGAGCAGTTCTTC	CASSGERGNEQFF
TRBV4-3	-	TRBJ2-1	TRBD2	TGCGCCAGCAGCCAAGGCGGCGGGGGGGCCCCCAATGAGCAGTTCTTC	CASSQGGGGAPNEQFF
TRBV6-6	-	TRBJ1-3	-	TGTGCCAGCAGTTACTCGGGGTTATCTGGAAACACCATATATTTT	CASSYSGLSGNTIYF
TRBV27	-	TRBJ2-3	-	TGTGCCAGCAGTTTGATCCAGGGCACAGATACGCAGTATTTT	CASSLIQGTDTQYF
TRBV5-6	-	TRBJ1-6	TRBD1	TGTGCCAGCAGCTTCGGGACAGGGAATTTGGGGAATTCACCCCTCCACTTT	CASSFGTGNLGNSPLHF